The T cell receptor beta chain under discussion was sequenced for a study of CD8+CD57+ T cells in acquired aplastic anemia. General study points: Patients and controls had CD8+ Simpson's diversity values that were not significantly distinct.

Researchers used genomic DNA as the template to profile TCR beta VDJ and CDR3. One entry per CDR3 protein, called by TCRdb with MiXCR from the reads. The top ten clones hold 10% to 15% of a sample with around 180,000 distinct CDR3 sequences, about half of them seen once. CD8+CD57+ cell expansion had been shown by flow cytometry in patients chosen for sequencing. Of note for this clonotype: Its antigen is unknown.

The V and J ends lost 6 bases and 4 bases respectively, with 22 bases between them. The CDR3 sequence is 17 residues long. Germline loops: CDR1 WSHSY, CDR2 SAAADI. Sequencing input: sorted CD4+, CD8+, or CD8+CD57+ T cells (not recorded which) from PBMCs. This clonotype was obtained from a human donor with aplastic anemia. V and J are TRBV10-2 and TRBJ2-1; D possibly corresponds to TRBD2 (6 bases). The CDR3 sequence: CASRDLSGLSRYNEQFF. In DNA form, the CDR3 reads TGCGCCAGCAGAGACTTGAGCGGGTTATCGAGGTACAATGAGCAGTTCTTC.